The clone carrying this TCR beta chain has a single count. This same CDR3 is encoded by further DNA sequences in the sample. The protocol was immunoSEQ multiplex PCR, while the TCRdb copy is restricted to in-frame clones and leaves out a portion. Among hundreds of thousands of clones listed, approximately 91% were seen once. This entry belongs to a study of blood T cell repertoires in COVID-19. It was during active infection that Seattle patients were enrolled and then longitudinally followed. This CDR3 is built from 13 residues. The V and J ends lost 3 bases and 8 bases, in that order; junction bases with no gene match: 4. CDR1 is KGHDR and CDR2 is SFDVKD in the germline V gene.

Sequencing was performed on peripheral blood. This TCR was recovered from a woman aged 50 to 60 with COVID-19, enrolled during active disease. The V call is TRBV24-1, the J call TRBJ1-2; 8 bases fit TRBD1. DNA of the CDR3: TGTGCCACCAGTGATAGATCAGGGGGCGGCTACACCTTC. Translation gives CATSDRSGGGYTF.